This T cell receptor (beta chain) was retrieved from a study of shared clonotypes between healthy human individuals. Study-wide background: Aged between 18 and 49, the donors were a couple of women and three men. Study-wide points: Sequencing depth was a factor that was expected to affect clonotype sharing among donors. A handful of donors held about 5.1% of naive CD4 clonotypes in common.

Naive CD45RA+ and memory CD45RA-negative subsets were split from CD4+ cells. The CDR3 is 11 amino acids. Trimming removed 8 bases from V and 4 bases from J, with 7 bases in between. The germline CDR1 and CDR2 sequences are SGHRS and YFSETQ. Data came from immunoSEQ multiplex PCR; TCRdb stores just in-frame clones and leaves some out. The sample shows some 1 million clones, 60% to 80% of them seen only once. On this clone itself: Its antigen is not identified.

Sequenced material: memory CD4+ T cells sorted from blood. As to subset: CD45RA-negative fraction. The rearrangement links TRBV5-1 to TRBJ1-3, with D unclear. This TCR was sampled from a man younger than 35 in good health. CDR3 sequence (DNA): TGCGCCAGAAACCAGGGAAACACCATATATTTT. Protein product: CARNQGNTIYF.